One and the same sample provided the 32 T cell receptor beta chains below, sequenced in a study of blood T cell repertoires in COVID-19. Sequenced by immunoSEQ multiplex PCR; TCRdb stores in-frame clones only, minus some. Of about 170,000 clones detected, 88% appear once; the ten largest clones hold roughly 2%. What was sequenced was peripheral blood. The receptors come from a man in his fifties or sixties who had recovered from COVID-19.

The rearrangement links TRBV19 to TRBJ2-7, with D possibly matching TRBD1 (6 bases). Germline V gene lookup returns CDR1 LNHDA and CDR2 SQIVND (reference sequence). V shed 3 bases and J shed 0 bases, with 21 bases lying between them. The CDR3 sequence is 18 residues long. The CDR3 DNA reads TGTGCCAGTAGTATTTCTTCCGGGACAACCGGCAGCTCCTACGAGCAGTACTTC. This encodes CASSISSGTTGSSYEQYF.

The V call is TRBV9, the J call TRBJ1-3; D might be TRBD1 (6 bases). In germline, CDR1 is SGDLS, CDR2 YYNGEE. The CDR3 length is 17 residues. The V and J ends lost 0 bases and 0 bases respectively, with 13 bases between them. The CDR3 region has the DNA TGTGCCAGCAGCGTAGAGGGGGACACCTCCTCTGGAAACACCATATATTTT. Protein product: CASSVEGDTSSGNTIYF.

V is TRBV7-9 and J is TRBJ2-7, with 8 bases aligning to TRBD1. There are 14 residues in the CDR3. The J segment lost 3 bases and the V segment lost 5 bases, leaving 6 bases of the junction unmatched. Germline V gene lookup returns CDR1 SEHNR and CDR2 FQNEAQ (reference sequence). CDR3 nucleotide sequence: TGTGCCAGCAGCGGTGGGACAGGCGACTACGAGCAGTACTTC. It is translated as CASSGGTGDYEQYF. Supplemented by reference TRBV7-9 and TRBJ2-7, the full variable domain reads DTGVSQNPRHKITKRGQNVTFRCDPISEHNRLYWYRQTLGQGPEFLTYFQNEAQLEKSRLLSDRFSAERPKGSFSTLEIQRTEQGDSAMYLCASSGGTGDYEQYFGPGTRLTVT.

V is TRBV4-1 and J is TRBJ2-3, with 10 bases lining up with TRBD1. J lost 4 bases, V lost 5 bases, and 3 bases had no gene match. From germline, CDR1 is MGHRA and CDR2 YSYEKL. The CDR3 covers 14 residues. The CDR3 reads CASSSDRGPDTQYF. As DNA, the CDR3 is TGCGCCAGCAGCAGTGACAGGGGGCCAGATACGCAGTATTTT.

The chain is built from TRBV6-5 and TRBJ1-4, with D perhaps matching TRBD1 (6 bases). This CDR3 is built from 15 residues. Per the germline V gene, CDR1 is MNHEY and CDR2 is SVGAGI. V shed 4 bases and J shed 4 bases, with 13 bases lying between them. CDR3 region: CASSSLQGNNEKLFF. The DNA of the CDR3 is TGTGCCAGCAGTTCCCTACAGGGCAATAATGAAAAACTGTTTTTT.

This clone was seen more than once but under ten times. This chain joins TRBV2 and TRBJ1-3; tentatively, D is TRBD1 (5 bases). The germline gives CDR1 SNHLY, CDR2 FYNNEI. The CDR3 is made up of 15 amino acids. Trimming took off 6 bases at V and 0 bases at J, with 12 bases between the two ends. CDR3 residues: CASRLQGSSGNTIYF. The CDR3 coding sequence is TGTGCCAGCAGGCTTCAGGGTAGCTCTGGAAACACCATATATTTT.

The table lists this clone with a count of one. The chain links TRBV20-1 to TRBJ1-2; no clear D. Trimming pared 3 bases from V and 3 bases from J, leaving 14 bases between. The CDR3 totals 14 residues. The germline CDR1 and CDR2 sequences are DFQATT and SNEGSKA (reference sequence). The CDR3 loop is CSASEQGRDYGYTF. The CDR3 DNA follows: TGCAGTGCTAGTGAGCAAGGGAGGGACTATGGCTACACCTTC.

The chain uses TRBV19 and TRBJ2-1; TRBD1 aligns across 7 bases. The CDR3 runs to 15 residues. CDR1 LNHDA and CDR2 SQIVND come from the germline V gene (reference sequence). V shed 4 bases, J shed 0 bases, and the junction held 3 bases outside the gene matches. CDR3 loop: CASSRAGGSYNEQFF. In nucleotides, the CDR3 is TGTGCCAGTAGTAGGGCAGGGGGCTCCTACAATGAGCAGTTCTTC.

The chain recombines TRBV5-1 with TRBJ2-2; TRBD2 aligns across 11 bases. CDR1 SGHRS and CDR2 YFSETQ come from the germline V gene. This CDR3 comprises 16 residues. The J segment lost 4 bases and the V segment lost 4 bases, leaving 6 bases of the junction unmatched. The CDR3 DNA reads TGCGCCAGCAGCACAACTAGCGGGGGCGGCACCGGGGAGCTGTTTTTT. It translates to CASSTTSGGGTGELFF.

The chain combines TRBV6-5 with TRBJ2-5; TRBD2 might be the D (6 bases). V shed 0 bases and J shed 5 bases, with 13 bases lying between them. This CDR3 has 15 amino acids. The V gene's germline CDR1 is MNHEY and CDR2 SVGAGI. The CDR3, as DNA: TGTGCCAGCAGTTACTCTACTGGTCGGGAGGAGACCCAGTACTTC. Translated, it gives CASSYSTGREETQYF.

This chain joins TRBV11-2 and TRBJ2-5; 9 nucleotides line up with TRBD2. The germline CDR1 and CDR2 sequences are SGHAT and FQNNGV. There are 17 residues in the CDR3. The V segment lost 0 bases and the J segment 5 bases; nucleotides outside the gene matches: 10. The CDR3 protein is CASSLEIGRGGPETQYF. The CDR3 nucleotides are TGTGCCAGCAGCTTAGAAATCGGGCGGGGGGGCCCCGAGACCCAGTACTTC.

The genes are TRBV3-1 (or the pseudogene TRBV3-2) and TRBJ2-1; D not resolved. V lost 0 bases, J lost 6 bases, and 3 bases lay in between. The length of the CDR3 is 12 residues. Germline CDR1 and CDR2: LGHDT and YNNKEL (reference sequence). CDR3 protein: CASSQDSNEQFF. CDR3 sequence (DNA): TGTGCCAGCAGCCAAGATAGCAATGAGCAGTTCTTC.

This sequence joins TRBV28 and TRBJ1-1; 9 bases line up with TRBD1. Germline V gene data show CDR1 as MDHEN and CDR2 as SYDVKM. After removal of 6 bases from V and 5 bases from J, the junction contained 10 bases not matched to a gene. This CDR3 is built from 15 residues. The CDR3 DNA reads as TGTGCCAGCAGCCTAGGGGGACAGGGCTTAACTGAAGCTTTCTTT. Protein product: CASSLGGQGLTEAFF. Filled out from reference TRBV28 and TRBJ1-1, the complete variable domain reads DVKVTQSSRYLVKRTGEKVFLECVQDMDHENMFWYRQDPGLGLRLIYFSYDVKMKEKGDIPEGYSVSREKKERFSLILESASTNQTSMYLCASSLGGQGLTEAFFGQGTRLTVV.

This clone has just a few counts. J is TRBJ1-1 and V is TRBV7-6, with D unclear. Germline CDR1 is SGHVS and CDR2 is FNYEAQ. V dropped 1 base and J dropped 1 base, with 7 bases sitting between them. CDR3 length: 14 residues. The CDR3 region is CASSLGSGNTEAFF. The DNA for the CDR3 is TGTGCCAGCAGCTTAGGGAGTGGGAACACTGAAGCTTTCTTT.

The CDR3: CASSGTPGSYGYTF. The CDR3 nucleotides read TGTGCCAGCAGCGGGACACCGGGGAGCTATGGCTACACCTTC. The chain couples TRBV2 to TRBJ1-2, with D possibly TRBD1 on 6 matching bases. Trimming took off 6 bases at V and 4 bases at J, with 15 bases between the two ends. Germline lookup yields CDR1 SNHLY and CDR2 FYNNEI. This CDR3 has 14 residues.

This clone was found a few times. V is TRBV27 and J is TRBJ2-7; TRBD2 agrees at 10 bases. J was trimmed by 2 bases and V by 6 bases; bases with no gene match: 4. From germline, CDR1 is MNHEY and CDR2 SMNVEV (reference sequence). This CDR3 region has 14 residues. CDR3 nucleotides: TGTGCCAGCAGAGGGACTAGCGCTACCTACGAGCAGTACTTC. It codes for CASRGTSATYEQYF.

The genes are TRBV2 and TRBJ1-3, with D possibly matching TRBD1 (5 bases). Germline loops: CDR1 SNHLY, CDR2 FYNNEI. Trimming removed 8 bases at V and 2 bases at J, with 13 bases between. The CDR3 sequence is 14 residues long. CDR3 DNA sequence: TGTGCCAGCTACATCGACAGAACTGGAAACACCATATATTTT. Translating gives CASYIDRTGNTIYF.

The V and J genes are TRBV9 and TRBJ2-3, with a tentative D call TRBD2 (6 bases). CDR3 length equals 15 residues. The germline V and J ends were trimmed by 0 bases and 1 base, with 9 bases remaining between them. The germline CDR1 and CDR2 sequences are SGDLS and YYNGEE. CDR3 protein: CASSVVASGTDTQYF. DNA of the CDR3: TGTGCCAGCAGCGTAGTGGCTAGCGGCACAGATACGCAGTATTTT.

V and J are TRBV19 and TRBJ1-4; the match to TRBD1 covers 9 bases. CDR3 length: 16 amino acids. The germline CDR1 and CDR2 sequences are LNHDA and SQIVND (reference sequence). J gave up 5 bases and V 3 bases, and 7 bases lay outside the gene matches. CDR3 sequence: CASSMRTGASNEKLFF. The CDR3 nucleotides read TGTGCCAGTAGTATGAGGACAGGGGCCTCCAATGAAAAACTGTTTTTT.

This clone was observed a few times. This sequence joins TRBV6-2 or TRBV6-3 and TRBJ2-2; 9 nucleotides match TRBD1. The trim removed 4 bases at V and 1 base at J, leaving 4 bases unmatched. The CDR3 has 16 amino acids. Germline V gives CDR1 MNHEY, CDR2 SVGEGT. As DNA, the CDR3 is TGTGCCAGCAGTTTCCCGACAGGGGGGAACACCGGGGAGCTGTTTTTT. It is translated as CASSFPTGGNTGELFF.

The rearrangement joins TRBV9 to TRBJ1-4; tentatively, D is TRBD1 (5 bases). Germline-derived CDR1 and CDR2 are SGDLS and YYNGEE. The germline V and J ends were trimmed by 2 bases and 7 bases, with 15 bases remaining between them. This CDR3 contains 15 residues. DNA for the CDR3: TGTGCCAGCAGCGTTTCCTCCGGGGGGACTGAAAAACTGTTTTTT. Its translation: CASSVSSGGTEKLFF.

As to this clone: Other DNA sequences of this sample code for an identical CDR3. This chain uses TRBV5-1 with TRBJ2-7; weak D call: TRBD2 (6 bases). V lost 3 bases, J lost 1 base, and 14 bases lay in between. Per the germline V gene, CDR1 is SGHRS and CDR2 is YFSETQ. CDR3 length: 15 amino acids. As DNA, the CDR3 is TGCGCCAGCAGCTGGGGCTCCGGGGGTTCCTACGAGCAGTACTTC. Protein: CASSWGSGGSYEQYF.

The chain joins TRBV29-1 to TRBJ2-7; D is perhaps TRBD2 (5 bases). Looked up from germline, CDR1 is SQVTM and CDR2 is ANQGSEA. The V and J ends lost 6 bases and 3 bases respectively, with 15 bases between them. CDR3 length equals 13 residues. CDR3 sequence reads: CSVAHGVDYEQYF. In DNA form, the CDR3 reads TGCAGCGTGGCCCACGGGGTAGACTACGAGCAGTACTTC.

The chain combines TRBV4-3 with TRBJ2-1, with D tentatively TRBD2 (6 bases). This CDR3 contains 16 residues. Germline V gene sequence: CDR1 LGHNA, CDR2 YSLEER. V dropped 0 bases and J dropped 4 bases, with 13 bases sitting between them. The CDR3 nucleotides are TGCGCCAGCAGCCAAGAGTCGGCTAGCGTATACAATGAGCAGTTCTTC. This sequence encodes CASSQESASVYNEQFF.

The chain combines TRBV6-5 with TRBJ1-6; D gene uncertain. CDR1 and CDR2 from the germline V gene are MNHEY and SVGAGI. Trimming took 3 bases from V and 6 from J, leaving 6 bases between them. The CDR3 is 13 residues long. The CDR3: CASSYFSNSPLHF. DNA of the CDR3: TGTGCCAGCAGTTATTTCTCTAATTCACCCCTCCACTTT.

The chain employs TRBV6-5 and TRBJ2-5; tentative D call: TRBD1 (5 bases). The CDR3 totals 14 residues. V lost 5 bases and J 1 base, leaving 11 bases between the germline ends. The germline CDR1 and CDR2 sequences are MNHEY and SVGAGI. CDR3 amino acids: CASSRGWGQETQYF. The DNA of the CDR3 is TGTGCCAGCAGTAGGGGTTGGGGCCAAGAGACCCAGTACTTC.

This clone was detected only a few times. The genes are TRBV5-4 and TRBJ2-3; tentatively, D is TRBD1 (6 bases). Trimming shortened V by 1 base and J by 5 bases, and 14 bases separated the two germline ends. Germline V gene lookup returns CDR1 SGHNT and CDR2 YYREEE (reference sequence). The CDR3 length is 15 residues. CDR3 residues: CASSLKMGAGDTQYF. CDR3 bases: TGTGCCAGCAGCTTGAAGATGGGGGCCGGAGATACGCAGTATTTT.

The DNA of the CDR3 is TGTGCCAGCGGTTACAGGGGCATGAACACTGAAGCTTTCTTT. Translating gives CASGYRGMNTEAFF. The chain combines TRBV2 with TRBJ1-1; TRBD1 aligns across 7 bases. V was clipped by 8 bases and J by 0 bases; unmatched bases: 6. The CDR3 has 14 residues. Germline V gene data show CDR1 as SNHLY and CDR2 as FYNNEI.

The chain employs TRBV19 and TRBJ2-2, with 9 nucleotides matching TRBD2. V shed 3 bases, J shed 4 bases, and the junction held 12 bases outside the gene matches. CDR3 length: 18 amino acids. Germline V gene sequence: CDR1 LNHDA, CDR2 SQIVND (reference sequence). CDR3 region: CASSIVSGLARGTGELFF. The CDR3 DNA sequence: TGTGCCAGTAGTATTGTATCGGGACTAGCAAGAGGCACCGGGGAGCTGTTTTTT.

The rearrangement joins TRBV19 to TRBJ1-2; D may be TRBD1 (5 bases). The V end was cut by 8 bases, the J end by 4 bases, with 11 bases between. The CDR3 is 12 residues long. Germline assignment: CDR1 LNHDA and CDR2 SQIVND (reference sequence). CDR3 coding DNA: TGTGCCAGTCTACAGGAGGGCTATGGCTACACCTTC. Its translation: CASLQEGYGYTF.

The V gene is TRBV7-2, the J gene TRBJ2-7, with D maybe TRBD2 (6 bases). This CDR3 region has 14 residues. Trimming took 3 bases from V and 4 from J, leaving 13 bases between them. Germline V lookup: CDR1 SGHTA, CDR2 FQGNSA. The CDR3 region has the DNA TGTGCCAGCAGCTTGGGGGGATATTTATACGAGCAGTACTTC. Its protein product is CASSLGGYLYEQYF.

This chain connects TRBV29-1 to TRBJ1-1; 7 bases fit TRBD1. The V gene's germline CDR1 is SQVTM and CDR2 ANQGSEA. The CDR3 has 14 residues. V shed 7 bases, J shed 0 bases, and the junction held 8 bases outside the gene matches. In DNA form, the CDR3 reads TGCAGCGCTACCACAGGGGCCATGAACACTGAAGCTTTCTTT. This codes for CSATTGAMNTEAFF.